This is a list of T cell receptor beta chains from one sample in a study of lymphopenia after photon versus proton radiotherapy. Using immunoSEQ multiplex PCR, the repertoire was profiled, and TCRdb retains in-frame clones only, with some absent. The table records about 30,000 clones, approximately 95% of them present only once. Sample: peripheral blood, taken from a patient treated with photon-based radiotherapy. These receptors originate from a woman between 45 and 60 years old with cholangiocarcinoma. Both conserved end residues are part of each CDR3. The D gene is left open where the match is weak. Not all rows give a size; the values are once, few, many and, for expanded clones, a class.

TGTGCCAGCAGCTCGACAGGGAAGAACACTGAAGCTTTCTTT	CASSSTGKNTEAFF	NA	TRBD1	14	TRBJ1-1	TRBV11-3
TGTGCCAGCAGCCAGCTCCGACAGGGGCCCGGGGAGCTGTTTTTT	CASSQLRQGPGELFF	NA	TRBD1	15	TRBJ2-2	TRBV14
TGCAGCGTCCAAGGGAGCCAGGGGCTGACGGGTGGCTACACCTTC	CSVQGSQGLTGGYTF	NA	NA	15	TRBJ1-2	TRBV29-1
TGTGCCAGCAGTGAAGCCTCGACAGGGGAGCGCAATCAGCCCCAGCATTTT	CASSEASTGERNQPQHF	NA	TRBD1	17	TRBJ1-5	TRBV6-1
TGTGCCAGCAGCTTAGGACGGGTTGGGGCCTACAATGAGCAGTTCTTC	CASSLGRVGAYNEQFF	few	NA	16	TRBJ2-1	TRBV7-2
TGTGCCAGTTCTTCCAGGCGGCTAGCGGGGGGGGCGCAGTATTTT	CASSSRRLAGGAQYF	NA	TRBD2	15	TRBJ2-3	TRBV19
TGTGCCAGTAGTACCCTCACTAGAACCGGGGAGCTGTTTTTT	CASSTLTRTGELFF	NA	NA	14	TRBJ2-2	TRBV19
TGCGCCAGCAGTTTGGGCATTTCTAACACCGGGGAGCTGTTTTTT	CASSLGISNTGELFF	once	NA	15	TRBJ2-2	TRBV5-1
TGTGCCACCAGCAGAGACCTGCAGGGAAATGGCTACACCTTC	CATSRDLQGNGYTF	NA	NA	14	TRBJ1-2	TRBV15
TGTGCCAGCAGTCACCCCTCTGGAAAACTGTTTTTT	CASSHPSGKLFF	once	NA	12	TRBJ1-4	TRBV2
TGTGCCTGGACAGGGAGTGAAAAACTGTTTTTT	CAWTGSEKLFF	NA	NA	11	TRBJ1-4	TRBV30
TGCGCCAGCAGTGATAGTCGACTAGCGGGGGGTAAGTCCTACGAGCAGTACTTC	CASSDSRLAGGKSYEQYF	NA	TRBD2	18	TRBJ2-7	TRBV10-2
TGTGCCTGGAGTGCCCCCAGCGGGGGATATGAGCAGTTCTTC	CAWSAPSGGYEQFF	NA	TRBD2	14	TRBJ2-1	TRBV30
TGTGCCAGCAGTTCCACAGGGTTTAGCACTGAAGCTTTCTTT	CASSSTGFSTEAFF	NA	NA	14	TRBJ1-1	TRBV27
TGCGCCAGCAGTGGACGCGACAATTCCGGCGGCTACGAGCAGTACTTC	CASSGRDNSGGYEQYF	NA	NA	16	TRBJ2-7	TRBV10-2
TGCGCCAGCAGCCAAGATCTACAGGGGTACGAGCAGTACTTC	CASSQDLQGYEQYF	NA	TRBD1	14	TRBJ2-7	TRBV4-1
TGTGCCAGCAGTGCCACAGGAACCCTTCCAGAGACCCAGTACTTC	CASSATGTLPETQYF	NA	NA	15	TRBJ2-5	TRBV6-5
TGTGCCAGCAGCTTATCGACCCATGAGCAGTTCTTC	CASSLSTHEQFF	NA	NA	12	TRBJ2-1	TRBV7-2
TGTGCCAGCAGCTTGAATCGGCGTTGGCAGTACTTC	CASSLNRRWQYF	NA	NA	12	TRBJ2-4	TRBV5-6
TGTGCCAGCAGCGGTATCTATGGCTACACCTTC	CASSGIYGYTF	NA	NA	11	TRBJ1-2	TRBV9
TGCAGCGTTCTCCCTGTGAACACTGAAGCTTTCTTT	CSVLPVNTEAFF	NA	NA	12	TRBJ1-1	TRBV29-1
TGTGCCAGCAGCCGACCCTATCGGACTGAAGCTTTCTTT	CASSRPYRTEAFF	NA	NA	13	TRBJ1-1	TRBV6-5
TGTGCCAGTAGTAAAGGCAGCATGAACACTGAAGCTTTCTTT	CASSKGSMNTEAFF	NA	NA	14	TRBJ1-1	TRBV19
TGTGCCAGCAGCTTAGAATCAGGGGCCTACAATGAGCAGTTCTTC	CASSLESGAYNEQFF	NA	NA	15	TRBJ2-1	TRBV11-2
TGCGCCAGCAGCCTATCAGGGCCCTACAATGAGCAGTTCTTC	CASSLSGPYNEQFF	NA	NA	14	TRBJ2-1	TRBV5-1
TGTGCCTGGAGTGCCCCCCGGGGACAGGCCACTGAAGCTTTCTTT	CAWSAPRGQATEAFF	NA	TRBD1	15	TRBJ1-1	TRBV30